The entry below describes one T cell receptor beta chain. This clonotype was counted only a few times. Its specific antigen is unknown. No base quality information exists; no much larger clone differs at one position. This specimen's time point label, interpreted: sample taken at primary tumor resection. The donors were more than 65 patients from the lung TRACERx cohort who had early-stage, untreated non-small cell lung cancer. TCR sequencing used whole RNA extracted from tumor and nontumor lung tissue, or from cryopreserved PBMC samples, without cell sorting. Only patients for whom sufficient RNA was available from at least two tumor regions were selected for TCR sequencing. Tumor and adjacent nontumor lung specimens were reviewed by a lung pathologist before selection. CDR3 length: 17 amino acids, cysteine to phenylalanine. CDR3 DNA only is kept here, 51 bases in frame from base 1. Trimming takes 3 bases from V and 0 bases from J, and the germline ends sit 15 bases apart. Via the germline V gene (reference sequence), CDR1 is DFQATT and CDR2 SNEGSKA.

The data originate from a study of spatial heterogeneity in lung cancer (dated by TCRdb to between 2017 and 2020). In terms of the full investigation: Beta-chain transcripts were consistently detected in greater numbers than alpha-chain transcripts, which likely reflected higher beta-chain transcript abundance. In tumor regions, TCR transcript counts showed a strong correlation with a T cell transcriptional module score derived from matched bulk RNA-seq. In the raw uncorrected reads, each unique combination of TCR and UMI appeared more than ten times on average. At surgery, 200 to 250 tumor regions, around 65 matched nontumor lung samples and more than 50 PBMC samples were TCR-sequenced for both alpha and beta chains. The study quantitatively compared TCR alpha and beta repertoires across multiple tumor regions, matched nontumor lung and blood in non-small cell lung cancer. The study linked features of the TCR repertoire to counts of nonsynonymous mutations, which were determined by whole-exome sequencing of tumor tissue.

Overall results and qualifications from the work: Confirming at a functional level the hypothesis that regional TCRs recognize regional mutations was considered to require additional single-cell paired TCR alpha and beta sequencing. The number of expanded intratumoral alpha and beta TCRs correlated with the tumor nonsynonymous mutation count. Estimated TCR-seq coverage of tumor T cells was only around 7% for alpha chains and 13% for beta chains. Counts of ubiquitous and regional expanded TCRs correlated with counts of ubiquitous and regional nonsynonymous mutations, respectively.

Libraries were made using 5' RACE. The sequencer was a NextSeq 500. To allow correction of PCR and sequencing errors, the TCR library protocol tagged every TCR cDNA molecule with a unique molecular identifier. Regarding the original processing steps: TCR identification, UMI-based error correction and CDR3 extraction were all carried out with Decombinator tools. TCRs above a frequency of 2 per 1,000, corresponding to the top 1% of the tumor frequency distribution, were defined as expanded. Expanded tumor TCRs were classed as regional if statistically deemed absent (corrected P<0.05) from at least one tumor region, otherwise ubiquitous. Renyi diversity was calculated using the R vegan package after each repertoire was subsampled 100 times to 5,000 TCRs. CDR3 similarity networks were constructed using string-kernel similarity of amino acid triplets, with links drawn between CDR3s whose pairwise similarity was above 0.82. The public reads were reprocessed in TCRdb via fastp at Q25 and MiXCR, keeping in-frame beta chains. Each entry is one CDR3 protein sequence, shown with its most common DNA and genes. TCRdb, not the authors, supplied the V and J calls. Present in this sample are 15,000 to 20,000 distinct CDR3 sequences, about 7% of which were seen just once. The top ten constitute less than 25% of the sample.

This sequence originates from a female donor with early-stage non-small cell lung cancer. The sequencing used lung tumor tissue, collected at surgery. The chain joins TRBV20-1 to TRBJ1-6, and possibly TRBD1, on 5 matching bases. In nucleotides, the sequence is TGCAGTGCTAGTCAGCCCGGGGCGAGCTCCTATAATTCACCCCTCCACTTT. The resulting protein is CSASQPGASSYNSPLHF.